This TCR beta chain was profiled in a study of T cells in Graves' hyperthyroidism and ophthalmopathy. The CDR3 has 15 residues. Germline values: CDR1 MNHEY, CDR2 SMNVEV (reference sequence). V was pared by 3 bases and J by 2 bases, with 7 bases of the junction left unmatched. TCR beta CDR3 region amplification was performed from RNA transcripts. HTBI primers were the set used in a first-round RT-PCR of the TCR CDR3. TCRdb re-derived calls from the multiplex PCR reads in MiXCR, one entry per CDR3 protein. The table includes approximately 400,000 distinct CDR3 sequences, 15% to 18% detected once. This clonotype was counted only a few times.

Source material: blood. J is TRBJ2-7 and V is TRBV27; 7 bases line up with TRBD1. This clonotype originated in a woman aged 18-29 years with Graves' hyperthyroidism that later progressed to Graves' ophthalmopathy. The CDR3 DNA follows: TGTGCCAGCAGTTTCTCGGACAGGCCGCCCTACGAGCAGTACTTC. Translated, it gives CASSFSDRPPYEQYF.